The 5 T cell receptor beta chains in this list originate from one sample, sequenced in a study of T cell responses to AZD1222 COVID-19 vaccine. Sequencing used immunoSEQ multiplex PCR; TCRdb keeps in-frame clones, though not all of them. The sample has tens of thousands of clones, approximately 85% seen once; the top ten hold 10% to 15%. Sequencing used peripheral blood, obtained on day 0 of AZD1222 vaccination. These receptors all stem from an adult in good health.

The V and J genes are TRBV3-1 (or the pseudogene TRBV3-2) and TRBJ2-3; D may correspond to TRBD1 or TRBD2 (7 bases each). CDR1 LGHDT and CDR2 YNNKEL come from the germline V gene (reference sequence). This CDR3 contains 16 residues. Trimming removed 3 bases from V and 1 base from J, with 14 bases in between. CDR3 coding DNA: TGTGCCAGCAGCCAGGGAGGGGGCAGGGGCACAGATACGCAGTATTTT. Protein: CASSQGGGRGTDTQYF.

The chain recombines TRBV7-3 with TRBJ1-1; 7 nucleotides match TRBD1. The CDR3 is made up of 15 amino acids. Trimming at V came to 5 bases and at J to 5 bases, leaving 11 bases not matched to a gene. Germline V CDR1 and CDR2: SGHTA, FQGTGA. CDR3 region: CASSTRTSGGTEAFF. The CDR3 DNA follows: TGTGCCAGCAGCACAAGGACCTCAGGGGGGACTGAAGCTTTCTTT.

Concerning this clone: A junction boundary mismatches the germline segment, possibly from a read error. V is TRBV11-2 and J is TRBJ1-2; D remains ambiguous. The CDR3 totals 15 residues. Germline-derived CDR1 and CDR2 are SGHAT and FQNNGV. CDR3 nucleotide sequence: TGTGCCAGCAGATTAGAGGCGGCAGCTAACTATGGCTACACCTTC. Amino acids: CASRLEAAANYGYTF.

This clone has a single count. This chain uses TRBV7-2 with TRBJ2-7, with D tentatively TRBD2 (6 bases). V lost 1 base and J lost 9, with 13 bases in between. Germline V gives CDR1 SGHTA, CDR2 FQGNSA. This CDR3 is 13 amino acids long. Here the CDR3 reads CASSLGGAGGQYF. Written as DNA, the CDR3 is TGTGCCAGCAGCTTAGGGGGTGCCGGGGGGCAGTACTTC.

This clone was detected once. The V call is TRBV5-1, the J call TRBJ2-7; 10 nucleotides match TRBD1. The CDR3 is 14 residues long. Trimming cost V 4 bases and J 5 bases; bases outside gene matches: 6. Germline V CDR1 and CDR2: SGHRS, YFSETQ. CDR3 residues: CASSPGQGGNEQYF. The CDR3 DNA is TGCGCCAGCAGCCCAGGACAGGGGGGGAACGAGCAGTACTTC.